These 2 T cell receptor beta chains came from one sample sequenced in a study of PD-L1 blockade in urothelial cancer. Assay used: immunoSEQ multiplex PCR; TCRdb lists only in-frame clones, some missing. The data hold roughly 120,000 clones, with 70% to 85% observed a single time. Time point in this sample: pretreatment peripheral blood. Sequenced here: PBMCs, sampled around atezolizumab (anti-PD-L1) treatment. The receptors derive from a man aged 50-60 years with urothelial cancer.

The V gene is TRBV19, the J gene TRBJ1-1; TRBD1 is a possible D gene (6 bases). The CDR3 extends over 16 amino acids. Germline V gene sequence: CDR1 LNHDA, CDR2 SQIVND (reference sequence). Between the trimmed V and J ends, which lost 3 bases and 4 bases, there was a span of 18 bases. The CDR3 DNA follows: TGTGCCAGTAGTATCCCGGGGGGGGCGTTTGGCACTGAAGCTTTCTTT. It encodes CASSIPGGAFGTEAFF.

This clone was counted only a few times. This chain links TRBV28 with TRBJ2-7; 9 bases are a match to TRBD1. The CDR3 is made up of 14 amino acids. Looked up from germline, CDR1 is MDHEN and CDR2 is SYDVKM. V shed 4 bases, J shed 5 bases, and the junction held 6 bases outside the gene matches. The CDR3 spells CASSSTDRGNEQYF. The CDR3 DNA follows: TGTGCCAGCAGTTCGACGGACAGGGGAAACGAGCAGTACTTC.